One sample yielded the 6 T cell receptor beta chains listed below, sequenced in a study of blood T cell repertoires in COVID-19 (dated by TCRdb to 2018 to 2020). Library preparation used the immunoSEQ multiplex PCR assay. What TCRdb holds here is the immuneACCESS table cut down to in-frame rearrangements. Part of the clones is not present; checked against another copy, under half of the missing clones reflect an unresolved V gene, and the others are unexplained. The sample table lists some 220,000 clones, 84% of them with a count of one. Jointly, the top ten make up 3% of the sample. Material: peripheral blood. All receptors come from a young woman who had recovered from COVID-19.

The chain joins TRBV4-1 to TRBJ1-1; D remains ambiguous. CDR1 MGHRA and CDR2 YSYEKL come from the germline V gene. Trimming left V 3 bases short and J 1 base short, with 12 bases between. CDR3 length: 15 amino acids. The CDR3 DNA reads TGCGCCAGCAGCCAGGTCGCGAGTGGGAACACTGAAGCTTTCTTT. It specifies CASSQVASGNTEAFF.

The chain combines TRBV15 with TRBJ2-2, with TRBD2 as a possible D gene (5 bases). Deletions cut 6 bases from V and 4 bases from J, with 12 bases between. Germline CDR1 and CDR2: LNHNV and YYDKDF (reference sequence). The CDR3 is 14 amino acids. CDR3 in amino acids: CATSEGPSTGELFF. CDR3 coding DNA: TGTGCCACCAGTGAGGGCCCGAGCACCGGGGAGCTGTTTTTT.

The chain carries TRBV6-1 and TRBJ2-6; D ambiguous. Germline V CDR1 and CDR2: MNHNS, SASEGT. V lost 2 bases and J lost 0, with 8 bases in between. The length of the CDR3 is 16 residues. The CDR3 bases are TGTGCCAGCAGTGAATGGGCAGTCTCTGGGGCCAACGTCCTGACTTTC. Encoded protein: CASSEWAVSGANVLTF.

The gene calls are TRBV7-3 and TRBJ1-1; maybe TRBD1 (5 bases). The germline V and J ends were trimmed by 5 bases and 4 bases, with 14 bases remaining between them. CDR1 is SGHTA, CDR2 FQGTGA, per germline. The CDR3 loop spans 14 amino acids. CDR3 sequence reads: CASSLQGQGTEAFF. The CDR3 region has the DNA TGTGCCAGCAGCCTTCAGGGTCAAGGCACTGAAGCTTTCTTT.

The chain links TRBV2 to TRBJ1-5; D remains ambiguous. CDR3 length equals 11 residues. Germline V gives CDR1 SNHLY, CDR2 FYNNEI. Trimming shortened V by 7 bases and J by 9 bases, and 10 bases separated the two germline ends. CDR3 sequence: CASKVGGPQHF. For the CDR3, the DNA is TGTGCCAGCAAGGTCGGAGGGCCCCAGCATTTT.

This clone came up many times. The chain employs TRBV30 and TRBJ2-7; D is undetermined. This CDR3 is 14 amino acids long. CDR1 and CDR2 (germline): GTSNPN, SVGIG (reference sequence). V gave up 4 bases and J gave up 4 bases, with 17 bases separating them. CDR3 coding DNA: TGTGCCTGGACGAATAGAGGCGGCCTTTACGAGCAGTACTTC. The encoded protein is CAWTNRGGLYEQYF.